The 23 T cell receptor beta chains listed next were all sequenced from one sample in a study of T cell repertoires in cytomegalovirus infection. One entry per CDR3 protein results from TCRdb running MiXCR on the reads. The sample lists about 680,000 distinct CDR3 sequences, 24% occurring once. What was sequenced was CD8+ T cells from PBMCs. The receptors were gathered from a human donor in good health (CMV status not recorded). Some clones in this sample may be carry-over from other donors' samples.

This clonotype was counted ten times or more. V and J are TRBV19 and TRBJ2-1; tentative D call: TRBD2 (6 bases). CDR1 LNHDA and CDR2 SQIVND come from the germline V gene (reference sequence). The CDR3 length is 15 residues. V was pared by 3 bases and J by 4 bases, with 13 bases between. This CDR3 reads CASSIGTPVYNEQFF. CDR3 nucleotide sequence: TGTGCCAGTAGTATCGGGACTCCTGTTTACAATGAGCAGTTCTTC.

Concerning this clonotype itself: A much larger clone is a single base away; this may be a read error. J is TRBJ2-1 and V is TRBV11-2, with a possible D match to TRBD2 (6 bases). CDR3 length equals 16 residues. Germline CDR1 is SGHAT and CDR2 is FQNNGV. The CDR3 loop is CASNLRALGTFNEQFF. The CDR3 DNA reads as TGTGCCAGCAACTTACGGGCGCTCGGGACTTTCAATGAGCAGTTCTTC.

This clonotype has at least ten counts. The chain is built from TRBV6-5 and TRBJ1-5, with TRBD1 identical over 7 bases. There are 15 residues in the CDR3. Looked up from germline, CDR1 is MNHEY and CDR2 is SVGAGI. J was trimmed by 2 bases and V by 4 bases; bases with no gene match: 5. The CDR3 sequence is CASSSGTEGNQPQHF. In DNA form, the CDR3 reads TGTGCCAGCAGTTCCGGGACAGAAGGCAATCAGCCCCAGCATTTT.

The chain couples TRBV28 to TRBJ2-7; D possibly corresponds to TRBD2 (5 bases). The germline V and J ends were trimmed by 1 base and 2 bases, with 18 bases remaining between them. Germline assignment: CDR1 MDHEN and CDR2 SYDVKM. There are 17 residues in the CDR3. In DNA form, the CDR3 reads TGTGCCAGCAGTTTATCCCGGGAAATCAGGCCGACCTACGAGCAGTACGTC. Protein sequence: CASSLSREIRPTYEQYV.

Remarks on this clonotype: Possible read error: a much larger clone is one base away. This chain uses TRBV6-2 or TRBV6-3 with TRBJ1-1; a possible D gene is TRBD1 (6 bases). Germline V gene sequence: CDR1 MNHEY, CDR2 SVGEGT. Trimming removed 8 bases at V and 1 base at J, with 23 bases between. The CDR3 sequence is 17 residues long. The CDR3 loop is CASCSRTARSPNTEAFF. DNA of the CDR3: TGTGCCAGCTGTTCTCGGACAGCCCGAAGCCCGAACACTGAAGCTTTCTTT.

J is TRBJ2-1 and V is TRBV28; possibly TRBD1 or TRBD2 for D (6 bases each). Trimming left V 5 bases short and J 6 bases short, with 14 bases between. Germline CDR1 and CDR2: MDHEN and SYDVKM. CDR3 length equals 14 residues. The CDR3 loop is CASSHRVGGNEQFF. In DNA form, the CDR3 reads TGTGCCAGCAGTCACAGGGTGGGGGGCAATGAGCAGTTCTTC.

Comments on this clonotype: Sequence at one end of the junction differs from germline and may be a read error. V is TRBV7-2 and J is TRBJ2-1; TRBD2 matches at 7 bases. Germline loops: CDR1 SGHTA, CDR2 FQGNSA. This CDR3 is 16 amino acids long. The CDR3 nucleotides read TGTGCCAGCAGCTTGGATGGTCTAGCGGTTTACAATGAGCTGTTCTTC. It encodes CASSLDGLAVYNELFF.

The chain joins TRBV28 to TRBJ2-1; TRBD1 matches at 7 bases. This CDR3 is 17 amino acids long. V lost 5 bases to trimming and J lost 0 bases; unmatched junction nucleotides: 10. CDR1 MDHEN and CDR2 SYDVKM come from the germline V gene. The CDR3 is CASSPATGPSSYNEQFF. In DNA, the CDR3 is TGTGCCAGCAGTCCAGCGACAGGGCCGAGCTCCTACAATGAGCAGTTCTTC.

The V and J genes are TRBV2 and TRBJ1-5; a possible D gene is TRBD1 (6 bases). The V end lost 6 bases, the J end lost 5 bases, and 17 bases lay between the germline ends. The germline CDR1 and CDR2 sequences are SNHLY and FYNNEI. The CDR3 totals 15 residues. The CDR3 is CASRDLQGSDQPQHF. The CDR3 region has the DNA TGTGCCAGCAGAGACTTACAGGGATCGGATCAGCCCCAGCATTTT.

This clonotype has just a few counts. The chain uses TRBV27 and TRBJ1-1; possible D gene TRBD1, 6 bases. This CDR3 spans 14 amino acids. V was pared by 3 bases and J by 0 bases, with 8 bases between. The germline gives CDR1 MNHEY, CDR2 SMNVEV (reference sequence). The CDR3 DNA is TGTGCCAGCAGTTTGGGGGCTGTGAACACTGAAGCTTTCTTT. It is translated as CASSLGAVNTEAFF.

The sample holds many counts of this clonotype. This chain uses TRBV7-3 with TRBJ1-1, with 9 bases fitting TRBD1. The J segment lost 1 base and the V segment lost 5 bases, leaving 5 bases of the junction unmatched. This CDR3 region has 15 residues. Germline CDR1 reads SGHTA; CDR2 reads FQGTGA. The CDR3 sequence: CASSTADRGNTEAFF. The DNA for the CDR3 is TGTGCCAGCAGCACCGCGGACAGGGGGAACACTGAAGCTTTCTTT.

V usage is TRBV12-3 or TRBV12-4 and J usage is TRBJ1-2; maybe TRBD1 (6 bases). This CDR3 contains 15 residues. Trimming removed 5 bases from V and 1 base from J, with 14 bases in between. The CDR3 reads CASSTRWTVNYGYTF. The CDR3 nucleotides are TGTGCCAGCAGTACCCGTTGGACAGTTAACTATGGCTACACCTTC.

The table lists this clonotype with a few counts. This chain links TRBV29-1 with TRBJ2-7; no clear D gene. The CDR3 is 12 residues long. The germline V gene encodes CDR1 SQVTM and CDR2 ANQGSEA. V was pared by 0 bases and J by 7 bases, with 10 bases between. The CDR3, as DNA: TGCAGCGTTGAAGACCGGGTTCAAGAGCAGTACTTC. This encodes CSVEDRVQEQYF.

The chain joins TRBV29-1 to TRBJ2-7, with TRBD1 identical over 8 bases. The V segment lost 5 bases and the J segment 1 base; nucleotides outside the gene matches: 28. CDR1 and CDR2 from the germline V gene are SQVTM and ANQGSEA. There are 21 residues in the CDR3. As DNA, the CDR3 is TGCAGCGTTATCGGTCTCATCTCCGGGACAGGAGCAAATAAGAGGTCCTACGAGCAGTACTTC. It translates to CSVIGLISGTGANKRSYEQYF.

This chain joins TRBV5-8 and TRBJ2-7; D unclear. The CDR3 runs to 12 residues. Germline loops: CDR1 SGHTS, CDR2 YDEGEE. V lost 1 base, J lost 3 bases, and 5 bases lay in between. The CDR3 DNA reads TGTGCCAGCAGCTTGCCGAGCTACGAGCAGTACGTC. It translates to CASSLPSYEQYV.

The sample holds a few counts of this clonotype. The CDR3 here is CASSLFGQETQYF. The CDR3 region has the DNA TGTGCCAGCAGCTTATTTGGTCAAGAGACCCAGTACTTC. This sequence joins TRBV7-9 and TRBJ2-5; no reliable D call. The V and J ends lost 2 bases and 2 bases respectively, with 6 bases between them. CDR3 length equals 13 residues. Germline CDR1 is SEHNR and CDR2 is FQNEAQ (reference sequence). Complete variable domain (other parts from reference TRBV7-9 and TRBJ2-5): DTGVSQNPRHKITKRGQNVTFRCDPISEHNRLYWYRQTLGQGPEFLTYFQNEAQLEKSRLLSDRFSAERPKGSFSTLEIQRTEQGDSAMYLCASSLFGQETQYFGPGTRLLVL.

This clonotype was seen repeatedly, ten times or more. CDR3 sequence reads: CASSLVPSGDNEQFF. As DNA, the CDR3 is TGTGCCAGCAGCTTGGTTCCTAGCGGGGACAATGAGCAGTTCTTC. The J gene is TRBJ2-1, the V gene TRBV5-6, with 9 bases aligning to TRBD2. The CDR3 has 15 residues. Germline V gives CDR1 SGHDT, CDR2 YYEEEE. V shed 0 bases, J shed 5 bases, and the junction held 3 bases outside the gene matches.

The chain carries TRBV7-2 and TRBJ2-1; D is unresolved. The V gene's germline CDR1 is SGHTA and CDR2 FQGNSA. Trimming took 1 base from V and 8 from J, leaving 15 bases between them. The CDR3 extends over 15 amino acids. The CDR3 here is CASSLGRTGSYEQFF. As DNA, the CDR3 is TGTGCCAGCAGCTTAGGACGGACGGGCAGCTATGAGCAGTTCTTC. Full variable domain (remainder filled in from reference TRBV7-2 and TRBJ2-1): GAGVSQSPSNKVTEKGKDVELRCDPISGHTALYWYRQSLGQGLEFLIYFQGNSAPDKSGLPSDRFSAERTGGSVSTLTIQRTQQEDSAVYLCASSLGRTGSYEQFFGPGTRLTVL.

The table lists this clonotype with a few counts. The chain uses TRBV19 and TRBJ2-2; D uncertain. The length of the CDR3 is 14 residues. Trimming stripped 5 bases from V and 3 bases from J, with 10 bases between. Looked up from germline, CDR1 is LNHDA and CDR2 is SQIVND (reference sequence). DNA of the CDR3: TGTGCCAGTAGTCAGTTGGAGCACACCGGGGAGCTGTTTTTT. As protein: CASSQLEHTGELFF.

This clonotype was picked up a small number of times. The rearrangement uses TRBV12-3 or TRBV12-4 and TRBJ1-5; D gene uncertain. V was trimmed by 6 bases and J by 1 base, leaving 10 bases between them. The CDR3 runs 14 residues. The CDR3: CASRRGSSNQPQHF. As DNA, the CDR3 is TGTGCCAGCAGACGTGGCTCCAGCAATCAGCCCCAGCATTTT.

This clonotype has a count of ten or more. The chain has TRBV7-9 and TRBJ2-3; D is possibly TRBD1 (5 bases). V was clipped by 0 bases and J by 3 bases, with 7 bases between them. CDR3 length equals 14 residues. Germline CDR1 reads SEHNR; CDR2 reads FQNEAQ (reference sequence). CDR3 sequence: CASSLATETDTQYF. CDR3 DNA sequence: TGTGCCAGCAGCTTAGCGACAGAGACAGATACGCAGTATTTT.

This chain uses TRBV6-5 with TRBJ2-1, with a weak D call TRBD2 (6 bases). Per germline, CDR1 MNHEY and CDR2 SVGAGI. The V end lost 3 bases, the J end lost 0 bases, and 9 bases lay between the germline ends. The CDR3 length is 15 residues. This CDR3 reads CASSYLANSYNEQFF. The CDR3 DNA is TGTGCCAGCAGTTATCTAGCGAACTCCTACAATGAGCAGTTCTTC.

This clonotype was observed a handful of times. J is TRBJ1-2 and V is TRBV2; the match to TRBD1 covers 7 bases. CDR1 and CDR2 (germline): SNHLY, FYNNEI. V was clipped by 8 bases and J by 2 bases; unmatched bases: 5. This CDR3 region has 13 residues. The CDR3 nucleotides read TGTGCCAGCCCTCCGACAGGGAACTATGGCTACACCTTC. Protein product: CASPPTGNYGYTF.